These 13 T cell receptor beta chains were sequenced from one sample in a study of cytomegalovirus exposure and HLA in healthy donors. The method was immunoSEQ multiplex PCR; TCRdb's version includes in-frame clones alone and lacks a portion of them. The repertoire holds roughly 120,000 clones, with about 91% as singletons. The sequenced sample consisted of PBMCs. These receptors all come from a man in his late teens or twenties in good health and CMV-seronegative.

CDR3 sequence reads: CAWTGGMTFGSYNSPLHF. For the CDR3, the DNA is TGTGCCTGGACCGGAGGAATGACCTTCGGCTCCTATAATTCACCCCTCCACTTT. V usage is TRBV30 and J usage is TRBJ1-6, with D unclear. Germline-derived CDR1 and CDR2 are GTSNPN and SVGIG (reference sequence). Deletions cut 4 bases from V and 0 bases from J, with 19 bases between. The CDR3 length is 18 residues.

V and J are TRBV7-9 and TRBJ2-2, with 10 bases matching TRBD1. J lost 8 bases, V lost 5 bases, and 5 bases had no gene match. The length of the CDR3 is 14 residues. The germline V gene encodes CDR1 SEHNR and CDR2 FQNEAQ (reference sequence). For the CDR3, the DNA is TGTGCCAGCAGCGGGACAGGGGTTGTTGGGGAGCTGTTTTTT. It encodes CASSGTGVVGELFF. Together with reference TRBV7-9 and TRBJ2-2, the CDR3 gives the full variable domain: DTGVSQNPRHKITKRGQNVTFRCDPISEHNRLYWYRQTLGQGPEFLTYFQNEAQLEKSRLLSDRFSAERPKGSFSTLEIQRTEQGDSAMYLCASSGTGVVGELFFGEGSRLTVL.

This chain links TRBV5-6 with TRBJ2-7, with D perhaps matching TRBD2 (6 bases). Between the trimmed V and J ends, which lost 4 bases and 3 bases, there was a span of 17 bases. CDR3 length equals 15 residues. CDR1 is SGHDT and CDR2 is YYEEEE in the germline V gene. The CDR3 region has the DNA TGTGCCAGCAGCGGGGAGGACACGGGGCACTACGAGCAGTACTTC. Its protein product is CASSGEDTGHYEQYF.

This chain uses TRBV5-1 with TRBJ1-4, with D perhaps matching TRBD1 (6 bases). Looked up from germline, CDR1 is SGHRS and CDR2 is YFSETQ. The ends were cut back, 0 bases at V and 7 bases at J, with 10 bases in the middle. The CDR3 runs to 14 residues. CDR3: CASSLGGGVEKLFF. The CDR3 coding sequence is TGCGCCAGCAGCTTGGGAGGGGGTGTTGAAAAACTGTTTTTT.

This sequence joins TRBV27 and TRBJ1-2; 9 positions match TRBD1. Germline trimming cut 6 bases from V and 8 bases from J; bases unmatched to any gene: 7. The V gene's germline CDR1 is MNHEY and CDR2 SMNVEV (reference sequence). There are 13 residues in the CDR3. CDR3 DNA sequence: TGTGCCAGCAGACGGGACAGGGAAGGCGGCTACACCTTC. It translates to CASRRDREGGYTF.

V is TRBV9 and J is TRBJ2-5, with D unclear. Germline lookup yields CDR1 SGDLS and CDR2 YYNGEE. V was shortened by 2 bases and J by 5 bases, with 13 bases between the two germline ends. The CDR3 covers 14 residues. The CDR3 DNA reads as TGTGCCAGCAGCGTGAGGCCCAACCCGGAGACCCAGTACTTC. It encodes CASSVRPNPETQYF.

The chain combines TRBV19 with TRBJ2-1; 9 positions agree with TRBD2. Per germline, CDR1 LNHDA and CDR2 SQIVND (reference sequence). The CDR3 sequence is 15 residues long. The ends lost 4 bases at V and 4 bases at J; junction bases unmatched: 5. CDR3 loop: CASSTGLADYNEQFF. Written as DNA, the CDR3 is TGTGCCAGTAGTACGGGACTAGCAGATTACAATGAGCAGTTCTTC.

The chain uses TRBV27 and TRBJ2-7; 7 bases match TRBD1. The CDR3 length is 14 residues. The junction had 7 bases not matched to a gene; V was cut back by 6 bases and J by 2 bases. Germline loops: CDR1 MNHEY, CDR2 SMNVEV (reference sequence). CDR3 DNA sequence: TGTGCCAGCAGGACGGGACAGACCGCCTACGAGCAGTACTTC. Translation gives CASRTGQTAYEQYF.

The rearrangement uses TRBV5-1 and TRBJ2-1; possible D gene TRBD1, 6 bases. The V end lost 0 bases, the J end lost 6 bases, and 22 bases lay between the germline ends. The germline gives CDR1 SGHRS, CDR2 YFSETQ. This CDR3 region has 18 residues. CDR3 sequence reads: CASSLGEGLQGGFNEQFF. The CDR3 DNA is TGCGCCAGCAGCTTGGGTGAGGGGTTACAGGGCGGTTTCAATGAGCAGTTCTTC.

CDR3 region: CASSSPLNTGELFF. CDR3 nucleotides: TGTGCCAGCAGCTCGCCGCTAAACACCGGGGAGCTGTTTTTT. The gene calls are TRBV11-3 and TRBJ2-2; D remains ambiguous. The CDR3 consists of 14 residues. CDR1 and CDR2 (germline): SGHNT, YENEEA. V lost 4 bases, J lost 2 bases, and 8 bases lay in between.

This chain uses TRBV20-1 with TRBJ2-7, with TRBD1 identical over 8 bases. The CDR3 is made up of 11 amino acids. Trimming took 7 bases from V and 5 from J; bases not matched to a gene: 4. Germline CDR1 reads DFQATT; CDR2 reads SNEGSKA (reference sequence). CDR3 in amino acids: CSVDRDNEQYF. The CDR3 DNA reads as TGCAGTGTGGACAGGGACAACGAGCAGTACTTC.

This clone was observed a single time. V usage is TRBV19 and J usage is TRBJ1-5, with D perhaps matching TRBD1 (5 bases). Trimming removed 3 bases at V and 6 bases at J, with 15 bases between. This CDR3 comprises 15 residues. CDR1 and CDR2 from the germline V gene are LNHDA and SQIVND (reference sequence). DNA for the CDR3: TGTGCCAGTAGTATCGGAGCGGGGGGAGGTCAGCCCCAGCATTTT. Its translation: CASSIGAGGGQPQHF.

V usage is TRBV6-1 and J usage is TRBJ2-7; 9 bases agree with TRBD1. With 4 bases clipped from V and 6 bases from J, the junction kept 10 bases outside the gene matches. Germline CDR1 and CDR2: MNHNS and SASEGT. The CDR3 extends over 15 amino acids. CDR3 sequence reads: CASSGKGTGFPEQYF. CDR3 in DNA: TGTGCCAGCAGTGGAAAGGGGACAGGGTTTCCCGAGCAGTACTTC.